The 31 T cell receptor beta chains below all came from one sample that was sequenced in a study of human T cells and chemical hapten exposure. One entry per CDR3 protein results from TCRdb running MiXCR on the RACE reads. Of approximately 260,000 distinct CDR3 sequences in the sample, over 8% were seen once. Time point given: pre-sensitization, week 0. Treatment denoted: therapeutic diphenylcyclopropenone sensitization with weekly scalp DPC. The sequences come from whole blood, collected in connection with sensitization to the hapten diphenylcyclopropenone (DPC). The source of these receptors is a woman aged 40-49 years with alopecia areata. Some clones in this sample may be carry-over from other donors' samples.

In DNA, the CDR3 is TGCAGCGTTGGACAGATAATGAACACTGAAGCTTTCTTT. Protein: CSVGQIMNTEAFF. The chain uses TRBV29-1 and TRBJ1-1, with D perhaps matching TRBD1 (5 bases). Trimming pared 4 bases from V and 0 bases from J, leaving 9 bases between. Germline assignment: CDR1 SQVTM and CDR2 ANQGSEA. The length of the CDR3 is 13 residues.

This rearrangement joins TRBV20-1 to TRBJ2-3; 8 nucleotides agree with TRBD1. The CDR3 loop spans 14 amino acids. V lost 0 bases and J lost 3; bases outside the gene matches: 2. Germline CDR1 is DFQATT and CDR2 is SNEGSKA (reference sequence). The CDR3: CSARDRGRTDTQYF. CDR3 bases: TGCAGTGCTAGAGACAGGGGGCGGACAGATACGCAGTATTTT.

This clonotype was seen only a few times. Here the CDR3 omits its conserved ending phenylalanine or tryptophan, so a read error is the likely source. The DNA is left out, because the CDR3 cannot be placed on it with certainty; the CDR3 is given as TCRdb lists it. The rearrangement uses TRBV5-6 and TRBJ2-7; the table calls TRBD1, which could not be checked here. CDR1 SGHDT and CDR2 YYEEEE come from the germline V gene. The CDR3 numbers 13 amino acids, ends counted. The CDR3 spells CASSSTGTGECLL.

The chain recombines TRBV10-3 with TRBJ2-3; D gene uncertain. The CDR3 is made up of 14 amino acids. Germline CDR1 and CDR2: ENHRY and SYGVKD. V lost 0 bases and J lost 6, with 10 bases in between. CDR3 sequence: CAISESIASDTQYF. CDR3 sequence (DNA): TGTGCCATCAGTGAGTCGATAGCTTCGGATACGCAGTATTTT.

Only a few counts were recorded for this clonotype. The V call is TRBV27, the J call TRBJ2-7; the D is unclear. The CDR3 loop spans 11 amino acids. Germline lookup yields CDR1 MNHEY and CDR2 SMNVEV (reference sequence). Trimming cost V 3 bases and J 5 bases, with 5 bases left between them. CDR3 amino acids: CASSFAHEQYF. DNA of the CDR3: TGTGCCAGCAGTTTTGCCCACGAGCAGTACTTC.

This sequence joins TRBV7-9 and TRBJ2-7, with D unresolved. CDR1 and CDR2 (germline): SEHNR, FQNEAQ (reference sequence). V lost 2 bases, J lost 0 bases, and 14 bases lay in between. The CDR3 length is 16 residues. The CDR3 loop is CASSLSTAKYSYEQYF. Written as DNA, the CDR3 is TGTGCCAGCAGCTTATCTACGGCCAAGTACTCCTACGAGCAGTACTTC.

The chain recombines TRBV20-1 with TRBJ2-2, with D possibly called TRBD1 or TRBD2 (5 bases each). Per the germline V gene, CDR1 is DFQATT and CDR2 is SNEGSKA (reference sequence). The CDR3 runs to 13 residues. Trimming stripped 5 bases from V and 4 bases from J, with 11 bases between. CDR3 amino acids: CSALGTGTGELFF. The DNA of the CDR3 is TGCAGTGCTCTCGGGACGGGCACCGGGGAGCTGTTTTTT.

The CDR3 nucleotides are TGTGCCAGCACCCTGCGGGGGACATCCAACACCCGTGAGCAGTTCTTC. Protein sequence: CASTLRGTSNTREQFF. This sequence joins TRBV6-6 and TRBJ2-1; D might be TRBD2 (7 bases). CDR1 and CDR2 from the germline V gene are MNHNY and SVGAGI (reference sequence). The CDR3 is 16 amino acids. V gave up 7 bases and J gave up 9 bases, with 25 bases separating them.

The chain employs TRBV7-8 and TRBJ2-5; D is ambiguous. V lost 5 bases to trimming and J lost 5 bases, with 9 bases between them. Germline loops: CDR1 SGHVS, CDR2 FQNEAQ. The CDR3 is made up of 12 amino acids. The CDR3 nucleotides read TGTGCCAGCAGCCCCCCCTCCGAGACCCAGTACTTC. This codes for CASSPPSETQYF.

This clonotype showed up just a few times. The chain uses TRBV20-1 and TRBJ2-7; 7 nucleotides agree with TRBD2. Germline V gene lookup returns CDR1 DFQATT and CDR2 SNEGSKA (reference sequence). J was trimmed by 1 base and V by 5 bases; bases with no gene match: 11. This CDR3 region has 15 residues. DNA for the CDR3: TGCAGTGCTGGGGCCGGGACTACCGGATCCTACGAGCAGTACTTC. This encodes CSAGAGTTGSYEQYF.

This rearrangement joins TRBV5-4 to TRBJ2-5; a weak D match, TRBD2 (5 bases). The germline V gene has CDR1 SGHNT and CDR2 YYREEE (reference sequence). V was cut by 4 bases and J by 1 base, with 11 bases left in between. The CDR3 is made up of 14 amino acids. The CDR3 DNA is TGTGCCAGCAGCGCCTGGACTTCCCAAGAGACCCAGTACTTC. This sequence encodes CASSAWTSQETQYF.

This clonotype was counted between two and nine times. V usage is TRBV12-3 or TRBV12-4 and J usage is TRBJ2-3; no clear D. The CDR3 runs to 13 residues. V was pared by 6 bases and J by 6 bases, with 13 bases between. The CDR3 DNA sequence: TGTGCCAGCAGCATTGGTGGGGTGGATACGCAGTATTTT. Its protein is CASSIGGVDTQYF.

This clonotype was observed at least ten times. V is TRBV12-3 or TRBV12-4 and J is TRBJ1-2, with D possibly TRBD1 on 5 matching bases. The germline V and J ends were trimmed by 3 bases and 5 bases, with 10 bases remaining between them. The CDR3 length is 13 residues. CDR3 bases: TGTGCCAGCAGTTTCGACAGACAATATGGCTACACCTTC. It is translated as CASSFDRQYGYTF.

The chain couples TRBV5-6 to TRBJ2-7; D may be TRBD1 (5 bases). This CDR3 contains 12 residues. Per the germline V gene, CDR1 is SGHDT and CDR2 is YYEEEE. Trimming stripped 3 bases from V and 4 bases from J, with 8 bases between. The CDR3 DNA reads as TGTGCCAGCAGCTCAAGGGGATACGAGCAGTACTTC. Translated: CASSSRGYEQYF.

This clonotype has a count of ten or more. Here the CDR3 reads CASSPTVGTSANEQFF. DNA of the CDR3: TGTGCCAGCAGTCCCACAGTCGGGACTAGCGCAAATGAGCAGTTCTTC. This chain links TRBV6-2 or TRBV6-3 with TRBJ2-1, with 10 bases identical to TRBD2. The trim removed 5 bases at V and 7 bases at J, leaving 11 bases unmatched. The CDR3 sequence is 16 residues long. Germline loops: CDR1 MNHEY, CDR2 SVGEGT.

In DNA, the CDR3 is TGTGCCAGCAGTCTCGGGGTCTCCTACAATGAGCAGTTCTTC. Protein sequence: CASSLGVSYNEQFF. The chain employs TRBV28 and TRBJ2-1; a weak D match, TRBD2 (5 bases). The CDR3 is 14 amino acids. Trimming shortened V by 5 bases and J by 0 bases, and 8 bases separated the two germline ends. From germline, CDR1 is MDHEN and CDR2 SYDVKM.

A few counts support this clonotype. This chain uses TRBV12-3 or TRBV12-4 with TRBJ2-5, with a weak D call TRBD1 (6 bases). CDR3 length: 15 residues. V was cut by 3 bases and J by 1 base, with 12 bases left in between. CDR3: CASSFGQGIQETQYF. Written as DNA, the CDR3 is TGTGCCAGCAGTTTTGGGCAGGGGATCCAAGAGACCCAGTACTTC.

The chain joins TRBV4-2 to TRBJ2-7; TRBD2 matches at 9 bases. V dropped 1 base and J dropped 5; count of bases not matched to a gene: 6. The CDR3 contains 15 residues. The V gene's germline CDR1 is LGHNA and CDR2 YNFKEQ. CDR3 sequence: CASSQVGGRANEQYF. CDR3 in DNA: TGTGCCAGCAGCCAAGTCGGCGGGAGGGCCAACGAGCAGTACTTC.

This clonotype was counted a few times. The chain combines TRBV7-2 with TRBJ2-5, with 8 positions matching TRBD1. This CDR3 region has 14 residues. Germline lookup yields CDR1 SGHTA and CDR2 FQGNSA. J gave up 6 bases and V 4 bases, and 7 bases lay outside the gene matches. For the CDR3, the DNA is TGTGCCAGCAGCTCGGACAGGGCGTCTCAGACCCAGTACTTC. This translates into CASSSDRASQTQYF.

V gene TRBV21-1 combines with J gene TRBJ1-1. TRBV21-1 counts as a pseudogene. The CDR3 covers 16 residues. The CDR3 DNA sequence: TGTGCCAGCAGCACCCATCGAGTTCGGGTGAACACTGAAGCTTTCTTT. This codes for CASSTHRVRVNTEAFF.

V is TRBV20-1 and J is TRBJ2-3; 10 nucleotides agree with TRBD2. The CDR3 has 17 amino acids. Germline V gene sequence: CDR1 DFQATT, CDR2 SNEGSKA (reference sequence). With 6 bases clipped from V and 0 bases from J, the junction kept 12 bases outside the gene matches. CDR3 residues: CSAARPWTSGSTDTQYF. For the CDR3, the DNA is TGCAGTGCAGCGAGGCCTTGGACTAGCGGTAGCACAGATACGCAGTATTTT.

The chain joins TRBV19 to TRBJ1-5, with D perhaps matching TRBD1 (5 bases). Trimming took 6 bases from V and 1 from J, leaving 13 bases between them. The CDR3 runs to 15 residues. The germline V gene encodes CDR1 LNHDA and CDR2 SQIVND (reference sequence). The CDR3 sequence: CASSLTDTSNQPQHF. The CDR3 DNA follows: TGTGCCAGTAGCTTGACAGACACCAGCAATCAGCCCCAGCATTTT.

Ten or more counts support this clonotype. J is TRBJ1-1 and V is TRBV4-2; TRBD1 matches at 9 bases. This CDR3 has 16 amino acids. V lost 2 bases, J lost 4 bases, and 8 bases stayed unmatched. From germline, CDR1 is LGHNA and CDR2 YNFKEQ. CDR3 DNA: TGTGCCAGCAGCCAACCGGGACAGGGCGGAGGCACTGAAGCTTTCTTT. It specifies CASSQPGQGGGTEAFF.

This clonotype occurred a few times. The chain links TRBV5-5 to TRBJ2-7, with 9 bases aligning to TRBD1. In germline, CDR1 is SGHKS, CDR2 YYEKEE (reference sequence). The CDR3 is 16 amino acids. The V gene end was trimmed by 3 bases and the J gene end by 6 bases; junction bases not matched to a gene: 13. The CDR3 DNA sequence: TGTGCCAGCAGCTCCACCGCCGGGACAGGGCGGTCCGAGCAGTACTTC. Translated: CASSSTAGTGRSEQYF. Complete variable domain (other parts from reference TRBV5-5 and TRBJ2-7): DAGVTQSPTHLIKTRGQQVTLRCSPISGHKSVSWYQQVLGQGPQFIFQYYEKEERGRGNFPDRFSARQFPNYSSELNVNALLLGDSALYLCASSSTAGTGRSEQYFGPGTRLTVT.

Here the CDR3 DNA reads TGTGCCAGCAGTGCCGGAAGGAACACTGAAGCTTTCTTT. Encoded protein: CASSAGRNTEAFF. This chain links TRBV6-2 or TRBV6-3 with TRBJ1-1; D gene unclear. In germline, CDR1 is MNHEY, CDR2 SVGEGT. Trimming left V 5 bases short and J 1 base short, with 8 bases between. The CDR3 totals 13 residues.

This clonotype has at least ten counts. This chain connects TRBV11-2 to TRBJ1-6, with a weak D call TRBD1 (6 bases). The CDR3 is 15 residues long. Trimming cost V 1 base and J 10 bases, with 14 bases left between them. Germline V CDR1 and CDR2: SGHAT, FQNNGV. The CDR3 here is CASSLGQEGTSPLHF. CDR3 DNA: TGTGCCAGCAGCTTAGGACAGGAGGGGACATCACCCCTCCACTTT.

This clonotype was counted between two and nine times. This sequence joins TRBV29-1 and TRBJ1-2; unclear D gene. Trimming stripped 0 bases from V and 4 bases from J, with 12 bases between. This CDR3 is built from 14 residues. In germline, CDR1 is SQVTM, CDR2 ANQGSEA. Here the CDR3 reads CSVEEPGISYGYTF. The DNA of the CDR3 is TGCAGCGTTGAAGAGCCGGGTATAAGCTATGGCTACACCTTC.

This clonotype appeared many times. The chain recombines TRBV7-2 with TRBJ2-2, with 7 bases fitting TRBD1. CDR1 SGHTA and CDR2 FQGNSA come from the germline V gene. The CDR3 sequence is 15 residues long. With 1 base clipped from V and 5 bases from J, the junction kept 4 bases outside the gene matches. The CDR3 reads CASSLVAGGTGELFF. CDR3 in DNA: TGTGCCAGCAGCTTAGTGGCAGGGGGAACCGGGGAGCTGTTTTTT.

The genes are TRBV20-1 and TRBJ2-1; D not certain. This CDR3 contains 13 residues. V lost 6 bases, J lost 4 bases, and 13 bases lay in between. Per the germline V gene, CDR1 is DFQATT and CDR2 is SNEGSKA (reference sequence). DNA of the CDR3: TGCAGTGCCCCCGCAACCCAGTACAATGAGCAGTTCTTC. Residues: CSAPATQYNEQFF.

This clonotype was counted ten times or more. The chain joins TRBV11-2 to TRBJ1-2; no firm D call. The CDR3 consists of 13 residues. Germline loops: CDR1 SGHAT, CDR2 FQNNGV. Trimming removed 1 base from V and 4 bases from J, with 7 bases in between. CDR3 nucleotides: TGTGCCAGCAGCTTAGGGGCTTCCTATGGCTACACCTTC. Translating gives CASSLGASYGYTF.

The chain is built from TRBV11-3 and TRBJ1-1, with 7 bases lining up with TRBD1. Germline values: CDR1 SGHNT, CDR2 YENEEA. Trimming took 5 bases from V and 6 from J; bases not matched to a gene: 9. The CDR3 has 14 residues. The CDR3 loop reads CASSIGPGQPEAFF. The CDR3 region has the DNA TGTGCCAGCAGCATAGGCCCGGGACAGCCTGAAGCTTTCTTT.